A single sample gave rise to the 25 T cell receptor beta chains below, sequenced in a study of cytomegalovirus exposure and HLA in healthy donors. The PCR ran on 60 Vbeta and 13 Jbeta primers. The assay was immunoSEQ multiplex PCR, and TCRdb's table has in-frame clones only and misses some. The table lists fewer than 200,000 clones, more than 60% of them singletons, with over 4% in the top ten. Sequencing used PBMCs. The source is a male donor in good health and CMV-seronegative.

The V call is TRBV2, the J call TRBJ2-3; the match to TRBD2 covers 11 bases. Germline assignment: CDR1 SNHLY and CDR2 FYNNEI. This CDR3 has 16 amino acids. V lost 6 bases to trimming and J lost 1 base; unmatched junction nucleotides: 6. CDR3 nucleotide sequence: TGTGCCAGCAGGGCGACTAGCGGGGTCCGCACAGATACGCAGTATTTT. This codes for CASRATSGVRTDTQYF. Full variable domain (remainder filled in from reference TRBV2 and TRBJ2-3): EPEVTQTPSHQVTQMGQEVILRCVPISNHLYFYWYRQILGQKVEFLVSFYNNEISEKSEIFDDQFSVERPDGSNFTLKIRSTKLEDSAMYFCASRATSGVRTDTQYFGPGTRLTVL.

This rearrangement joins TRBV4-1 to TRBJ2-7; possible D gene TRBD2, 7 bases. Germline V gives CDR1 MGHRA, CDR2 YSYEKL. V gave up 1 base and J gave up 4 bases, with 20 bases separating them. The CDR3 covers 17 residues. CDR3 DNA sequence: TGCGCCAGCAGCCAAGGGGCAACCGCGGGGGCTCTGTACGAGCAGTACTTC. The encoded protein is CASSQGATAGALYEQYF.

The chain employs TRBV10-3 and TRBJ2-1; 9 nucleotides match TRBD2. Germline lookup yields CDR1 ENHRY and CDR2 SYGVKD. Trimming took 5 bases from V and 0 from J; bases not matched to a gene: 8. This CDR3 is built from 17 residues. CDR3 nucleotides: TGTGCCATCAGTCAGAAAGCGGGGGGAGCCTCCTACAATGAGCAGTTCTTC. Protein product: CAISQKAGGASYNEQFF.

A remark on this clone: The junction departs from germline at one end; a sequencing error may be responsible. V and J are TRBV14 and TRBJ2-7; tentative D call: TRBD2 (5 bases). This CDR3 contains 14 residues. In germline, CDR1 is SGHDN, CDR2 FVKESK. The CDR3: CASSQEPGSFEQYF. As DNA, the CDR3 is TGTGCCAGCAGCCAAGAGCCGGGGTCCTTCGAGCAGTACTTC.

As DNA, the CDR3 is TGCGCCAGCAGCTTACTCCAGCGGGGCAACAATGAGCAGTTCTTC. Amino acid sequence: CASSLLQRGNNEQFF. The V call is TRBV5-1, the J call TRBJ2-1; TRBD2 matches at 7 bases. The germline V gene encodes CDR1 SGHRS and CDR2 YFSETQ. Unmatched junction bases numbered 7, after V lost 2 bases and J lost 5 bases. The CDR3 extends over 15 amino acids.

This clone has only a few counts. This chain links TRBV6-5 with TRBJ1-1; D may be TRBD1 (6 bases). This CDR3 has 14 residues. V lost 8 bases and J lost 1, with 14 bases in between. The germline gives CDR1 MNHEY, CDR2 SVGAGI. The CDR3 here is CASGTGHQNTEAFF. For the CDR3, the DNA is TGTGCCAGCGGCACGGGACACCAGAACACTGAAGCTTTCTTT.

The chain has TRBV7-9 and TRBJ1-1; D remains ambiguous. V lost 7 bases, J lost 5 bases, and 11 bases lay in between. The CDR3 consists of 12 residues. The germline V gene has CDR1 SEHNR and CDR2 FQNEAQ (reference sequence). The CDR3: CASTPTRTEAFF. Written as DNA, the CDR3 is TGTGCCAGCACCCCCACCCGGACTGAAGCTTTCTTT.

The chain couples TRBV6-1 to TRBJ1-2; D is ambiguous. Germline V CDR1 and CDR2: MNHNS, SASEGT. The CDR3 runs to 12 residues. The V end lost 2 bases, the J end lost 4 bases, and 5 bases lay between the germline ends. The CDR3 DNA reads TGTGCCAGCAGTGAAACTGGCTATGGCTACACCTTC. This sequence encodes CASSETGYGYTF.

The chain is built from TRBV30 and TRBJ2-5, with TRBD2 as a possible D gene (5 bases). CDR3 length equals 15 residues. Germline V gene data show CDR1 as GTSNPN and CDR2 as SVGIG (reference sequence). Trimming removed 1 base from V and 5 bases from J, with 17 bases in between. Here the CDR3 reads CAWSAPRAAVETQYF. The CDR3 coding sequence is TGTGCCTGGAGTGCTCCCCGAGCGGCGGTTGAGACCCAGTACTTC. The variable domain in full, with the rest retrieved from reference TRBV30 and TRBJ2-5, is SQTIHQWPATLVQPVGSPLSLECTVEGTSNPNLYWYRQAAGRGLQLLFYSVGIGQISSEVPQNLSASRPQDRQFILSSKKLLLSDSGFYLCAWSAPRAAVETQYFGPGTRLLVL.

CDR3 protein: CASYRDSDYEQYF. The CDR3 nucleotides are TGTGCCAGCTACCGGGACAGTGACTACGAGCAGTACTTC. V gene TRBV28 combines with J gene TRBJ2-7; 7 bases map to TRBD1. Germline CDR1 reads MDHEN; CDR2 reads SYDVKM. With 8 bases clipped from V and 3 bases from J, the junction kept 7 bases outside the gene matches. The CDR3 has 13 residues.

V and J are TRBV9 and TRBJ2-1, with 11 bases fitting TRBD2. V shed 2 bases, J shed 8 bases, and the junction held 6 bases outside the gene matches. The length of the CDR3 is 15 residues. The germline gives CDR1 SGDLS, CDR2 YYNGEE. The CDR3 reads CASSVGLAAVYEQFF. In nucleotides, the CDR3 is TGTGCCAGCAGCGTGGGACTAGCGGCTGTCTATGAGCAGTTCTTC.

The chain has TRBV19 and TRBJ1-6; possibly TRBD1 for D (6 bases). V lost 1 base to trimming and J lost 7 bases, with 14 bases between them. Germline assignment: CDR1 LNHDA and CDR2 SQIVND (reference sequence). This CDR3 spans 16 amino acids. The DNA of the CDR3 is TGTGCCAGTAGTATAGTGGCCCCCCAGGGGAATTCACCCCTCCACTTT. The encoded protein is CASSIVAPQGNSPLHF.

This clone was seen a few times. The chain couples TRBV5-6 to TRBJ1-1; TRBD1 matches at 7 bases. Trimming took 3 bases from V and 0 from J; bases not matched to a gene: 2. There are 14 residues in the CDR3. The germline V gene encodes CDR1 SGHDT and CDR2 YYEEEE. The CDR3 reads CASSSTGLNTEAFF. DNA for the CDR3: TGTGCCAGCAGCTCGACAGGGCTGAACACTGAAGCTTTCTTT.

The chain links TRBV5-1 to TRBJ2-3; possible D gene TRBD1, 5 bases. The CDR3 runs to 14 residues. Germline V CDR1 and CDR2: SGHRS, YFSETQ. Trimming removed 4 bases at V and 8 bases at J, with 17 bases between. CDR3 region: CASSPETVGVTQYF. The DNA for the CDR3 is TGCGCCAGCAGCCCTGAGACAGTCGGAGTTACGCAGTATTTT.

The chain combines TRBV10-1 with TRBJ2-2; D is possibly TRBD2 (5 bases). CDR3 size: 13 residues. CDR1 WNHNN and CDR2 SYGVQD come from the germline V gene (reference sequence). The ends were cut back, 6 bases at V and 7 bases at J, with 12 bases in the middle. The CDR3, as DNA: TGCGCCAGCAGAAGTAGCGAGGGCGGGGAGCTGTTTTTT. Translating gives CASRSSEGGELFF.

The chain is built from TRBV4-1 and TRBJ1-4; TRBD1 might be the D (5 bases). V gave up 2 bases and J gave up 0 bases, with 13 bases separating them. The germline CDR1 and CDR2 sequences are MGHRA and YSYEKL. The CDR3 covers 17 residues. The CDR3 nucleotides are TGCGCCAGCAGCCAACCCAGGGATGGTGCAACTAATGAAAAACTGTTTTTT. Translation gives CASSQPRDGATNEKLFF.

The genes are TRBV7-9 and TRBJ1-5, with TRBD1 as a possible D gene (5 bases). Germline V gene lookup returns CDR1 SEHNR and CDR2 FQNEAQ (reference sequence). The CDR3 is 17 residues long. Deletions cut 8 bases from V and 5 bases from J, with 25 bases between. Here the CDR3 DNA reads TGTGCCAGCGGGGAAAGGAGGGTCACAGGAAAGGATCAGCCCCAGCATTTT. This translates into CASGERRVTGKDQPQHF.

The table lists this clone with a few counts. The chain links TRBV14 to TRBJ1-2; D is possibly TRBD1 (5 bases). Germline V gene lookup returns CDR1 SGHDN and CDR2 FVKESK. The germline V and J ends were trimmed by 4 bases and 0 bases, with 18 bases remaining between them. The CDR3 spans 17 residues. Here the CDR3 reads CASSPRQSSLANYGYTF. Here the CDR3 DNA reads TGTGCCAGCAGCCCTCGACAGTCTTCCTTAGCTAACTATGGCTACACCTTC.

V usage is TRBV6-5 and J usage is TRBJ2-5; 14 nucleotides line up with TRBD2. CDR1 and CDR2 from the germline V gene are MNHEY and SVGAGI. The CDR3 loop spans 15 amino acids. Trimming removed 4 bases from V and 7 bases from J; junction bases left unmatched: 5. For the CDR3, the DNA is TGTGCCAGCAGTTTGGGACTAGCGGGAGAAGGGACCCAGTACTTC. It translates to CASSLGLAGEGTQYF.

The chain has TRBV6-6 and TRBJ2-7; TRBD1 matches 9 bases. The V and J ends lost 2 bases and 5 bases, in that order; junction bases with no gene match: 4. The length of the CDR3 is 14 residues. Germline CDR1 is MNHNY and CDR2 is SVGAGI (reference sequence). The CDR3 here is CASSYGQGTHEQYF. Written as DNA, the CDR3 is TGTGCCAGCAGTTACGGACAGGGGACGCACGAGCAGTACTTC.

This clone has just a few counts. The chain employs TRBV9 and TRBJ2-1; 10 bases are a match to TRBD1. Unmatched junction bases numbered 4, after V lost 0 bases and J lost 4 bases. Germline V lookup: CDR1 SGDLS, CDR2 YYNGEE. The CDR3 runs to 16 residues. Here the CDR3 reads CASSVEGQGRYNEQFF. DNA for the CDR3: TGTGCCAGCAGCGTAGAGGGACAGGGGAGGTACAATGAGCAGTTCTTC.

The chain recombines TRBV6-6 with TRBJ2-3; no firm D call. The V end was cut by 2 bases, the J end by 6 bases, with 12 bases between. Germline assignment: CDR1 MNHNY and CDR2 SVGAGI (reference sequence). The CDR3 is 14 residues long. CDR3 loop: CASSYNPSWDTQYF. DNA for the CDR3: TGTGCCAGCAGTTACAACCCGAGTTGGGATACGCAGTATTTT.

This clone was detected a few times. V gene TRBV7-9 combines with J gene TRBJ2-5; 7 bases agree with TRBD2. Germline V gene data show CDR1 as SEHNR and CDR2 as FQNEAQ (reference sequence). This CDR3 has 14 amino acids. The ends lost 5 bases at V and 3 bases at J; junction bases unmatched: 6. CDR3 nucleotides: TGTGCCAGCAGCACAGGACTAGATGAAGAGACCCAGTACTTC. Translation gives CASSTGLDEETQYF. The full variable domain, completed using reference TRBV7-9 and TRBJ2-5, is DTGVSQNPRHKITKRGQNVTFRCDPISEHNRLYWYRQTLGQGPEFLTYFQNEAQLEKSRLLSDRFSAERPKGSFSTLEIQRTEQGDSAMYLCASSTGLDEETQYFGPGTRLLVL.

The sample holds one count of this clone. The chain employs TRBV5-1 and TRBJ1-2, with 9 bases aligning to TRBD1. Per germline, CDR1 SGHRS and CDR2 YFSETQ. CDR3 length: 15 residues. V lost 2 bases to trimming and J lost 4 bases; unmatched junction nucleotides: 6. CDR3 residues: CASSLDRGEFYGYTF. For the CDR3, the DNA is TGCGCCAGCAGCTTAGACAGGGGGGAATTCTATGGCTACACCTTC.

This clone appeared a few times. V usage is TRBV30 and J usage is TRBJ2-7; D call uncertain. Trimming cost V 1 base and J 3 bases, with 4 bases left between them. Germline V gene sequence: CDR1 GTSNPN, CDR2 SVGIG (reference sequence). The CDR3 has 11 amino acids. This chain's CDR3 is CAWSASYEQYF. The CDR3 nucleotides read TGTGCCTGGAGTGCCAGCTACGAGCAGTACTTC.